This TCR beta chain was observed in a study of blood T cell repertoires in COVID-19. Looking at the study overall: The origin of the acute and convalescent COVID-19 samples was the United States, Italy and Spain. Sample material is recorded as cDNA or gDNA derived from T cells, B-cell-depleted T cells, or PBMCs.

Per the study methods: Using reference gene primer amplification, nucleated cell counts were estimated. Data came from immunoSEQ multiplex PCR; TCRdb stores just in-frame clones and leaves some out. V, J and clone size were drawn from that table, and D and trimming were deduced from the DNA. The sample carries some 360,000 clones, around nine tenths recorded once. The sequenced sample consisted of peripheral blood. This TCR was recovered from a woman aged 55-70 years with COVID-19, enrolled during active disease.

The CDR3 loop is CASSYGGAMDTEAFF. The CDR3 coding sequence is TGTGCCAGCAGCTATGGGGGGGCCATGGACACTGAAGCTTTCTTT. The rearrangement joins TRBV5-5 to TRBJ1-1; perhaps TRBD1 as D (6 bases). V was cut by 3 bases and J by 3 bases, with 15 bases left in between. CDR1 is SGHKS and CDR2 is YYEKEE in the germline V gene (reference sequence). This CDR3 is 15 amino acids long.